This T cell receptor beta chain was recovered during a study of post-analysis software for immune sequencing data. Study observations and caveats: Patients carried a handful of TRBV segments more frequently than controls did, and TRBV5-6, TRBV5-1 and TRBV20-1 were among them. Co-batched samples clustered tightly together by F measure.

Of note for this clonotype: Its antigen remains unidentified.

The TCR beta cDNA libraries contained unique molecular identifiers. A population of roughly 0.85 to 11 million T cells gave rise to 400,000 to 550,000 cDNA molecules. TCRdb used MiXCR to reprocess the PCR reads, holding one entry per CDR3 protein. The repertoire includes some 690,000 distinct CDR3 sequences, 25% to 30% of them detected once, and around 0.6% sits in the top ten. V was shortened by 7 bases and J by 3 bases, with 12 bases between the two germline ends. The length of the CDR3 is 14 residues. CDR1 and CDR2 from the germline V gene are MNHEY and SVGAGI. This clonotype originated in a girl aged 10-17 years with multiple sclerosis. The sequenced sample consisted of blood. This rearrangement joins TRBV6-5 to TRBJ1-4, with D uncertain. CDR3 DNA: TGTGCCAGCAAGCTTCGAGTTTCTAATGAAAAACTGTTTTTT. It translates to CASKLRVSNEKLFF.